These 4 T cell receptor beta chains share one sample of origin, sequenced in a study of blood T cells in healthy people across ages. With a J-beta primer mix and a sample-barcoded 5' primer, a second PCR ran about 6 to 11 cycles. TCRdb recomputed calls from the 5' RACE reads with MiXCR, one row per CDR3 protein. The sample shows about 1.4 million distinct CDR3 sequences, approximately 63% of them seen only once. Input material: blood. The receptors derive from a man aged 18 to 29 in good health.

This clonotype showed up just once. The chain combines TRBV13 with TRBJ2-6; no definite D call. Between the trimmed V and J ends, which lost 3 bases and 5 bases, there was a span of 17 bases. The CDR3 is made up of 17 amino acids. From germline, CDR1 is PRHDT and CDR2 FYEKMQ (reference sequence). The CDR3 coding sequence is TGTGCCAGCAGCTTCTCGGCAGGCCCAGTGAGGGCCAACGTCCTGACTTTC. It yields the protein CASSFSAGPVRANVLTF.

This clonotype has just a few counts. The J gene is TRBJ2-7, the V gene TRBV2, with D unresolved. Germline loops: CDR1 SNHLY, CDR2 FYNNEI. The CDR3 is 20 residues long. Trimming pared 6 bases from V and 1 base from J, leaving 31 bases between. The CDR3 is CASRAKLLRPDGSHSYEQYF. The CDR3 region has the DNA TGTGCCAGCAGAGCAAAACTACTAAGGCCCGACGGATCCCATTCCTACGAGCAGTACTTC.

The chain combines TRBV25-1 with TRBJ1-1; D call uncertain. CDR3 length: 16 residues. Germline-derived CDR1 and CDR2 are MGHDK and SYGVNS. Deletions cut 2 bases from V and 5 bases from J, with 18 bases between. The CDR3: CASSERKMIYLTEAFF. The CDR3 DNA reads TGTGCCAGCAGTGAACGGAAGATGATATATCTAACTGAAGCTTTCTTT.

The CDR3 sequence: CATQGQGRNTEAFF. CDR3 DNA sequence: TGTGCCACGCAGGGACAGGGGAGGAACACTGAAGCTTTCTTT. This chain joins TRBV24-1 and TRBJ1-1; TRBD1 aligns across 10 bases. The CDR3 extends over 14 amino acids. The V segment lost 10 bases and the J segment 1 base; nucleotides outside the gene matches: 5. Germline CDR1 and CDR2: KGHDR and SFDVKD.